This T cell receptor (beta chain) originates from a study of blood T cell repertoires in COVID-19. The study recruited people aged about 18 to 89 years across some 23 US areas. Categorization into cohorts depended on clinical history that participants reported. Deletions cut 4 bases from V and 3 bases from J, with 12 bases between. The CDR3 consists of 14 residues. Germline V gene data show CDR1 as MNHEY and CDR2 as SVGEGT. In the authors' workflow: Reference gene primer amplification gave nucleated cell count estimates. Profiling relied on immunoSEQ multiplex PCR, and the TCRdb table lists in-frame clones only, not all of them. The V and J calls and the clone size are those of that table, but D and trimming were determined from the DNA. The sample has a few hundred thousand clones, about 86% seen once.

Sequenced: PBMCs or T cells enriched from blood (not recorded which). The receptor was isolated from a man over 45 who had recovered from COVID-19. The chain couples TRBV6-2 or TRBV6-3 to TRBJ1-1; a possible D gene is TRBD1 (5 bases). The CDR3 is CASSLWGTDTEAFF. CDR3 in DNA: TGTGCCAGCAGTTTATGGGGCACCGACACTGAAGCTTTCTTT.